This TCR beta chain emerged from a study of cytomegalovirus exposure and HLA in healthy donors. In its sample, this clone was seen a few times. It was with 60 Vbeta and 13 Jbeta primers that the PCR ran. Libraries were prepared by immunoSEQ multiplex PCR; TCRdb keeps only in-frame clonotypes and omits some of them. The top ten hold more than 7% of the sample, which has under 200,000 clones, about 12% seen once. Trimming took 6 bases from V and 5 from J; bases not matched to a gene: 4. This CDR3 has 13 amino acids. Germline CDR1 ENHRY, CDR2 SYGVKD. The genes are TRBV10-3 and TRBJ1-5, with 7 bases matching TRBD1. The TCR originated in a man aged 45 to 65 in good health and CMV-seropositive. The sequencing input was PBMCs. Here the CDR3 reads CAIRVDRDQPQHF. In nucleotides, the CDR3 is TGTGCCATCAGGGTTGACAGGGATCAGCCCCAGCATTTT.